Listed here are 19 T cell receptor beta chains from one sample, sequenced in a study of cytomegalovirus exposure and HLA in healthy donors. The PCR contained 60 Vbeta and 13 Jbeta primers. Only in-frame clones appear in the TCRdb table, and some are missing; sequencing was by immunoSEQ multiplex PCR. The profile shows roughly 150,000 clones, 81% of them singletons. The specimen sequenced was PBMCs. These receptors originate from a woman in her late teens or twenties in good health and CMV-seronegative.

This clone was seen just once. The junction differs from germline at one of its ends, possibly a read error. V is TRBV9 and J is TRBJ1-6; weak D call: TRBD1 (5 bases). CDR1 is SGDLS, CDR2 YYNGEE, per germline. This CDR3 region has 14 residues. The CDR3 loop is CASSEGISNSPLHF. The CDR3 coding sequence is TGTGCCAGCAGCGAGGGGATATCTAATTCGCCCCTCCACTTT.

This chain links TRBV9 with TRBJ1-5; possibly TRBD1 for D (5 bases). CDR3 length: 15 amino acids. V gave up 0 bases and J gave up 6 bases, with 13 bases separating them. Germline V lookup: CDR1 SGDLS, CDR2 YYNGEE. The DNA for the CDR3 is TGTGCCAGCAGCGTAGGTCCAGGGATGAGTCAGCCCCAGCATTTT. Amino acids: CASSVGPGMSQPQHF. Full variable domain (missing parts from reference TRBV9 and TRBJ1-5): DSGVTQTPKHLITATGQRVTLRCSPRSGDLSVYWYQQSLDQGLQFLIQYYNGEERAKGNILERFSAQQFPDLHSELNLSSLELGDSALYFCASSVGPGMSQPQHFGDGTRLSIL.

The J gene is TRBJ1-2, the V gene TRBV6-1; weak D call: TRBD1 (5 bases). This CDR3 spans 11 amino acids. The ends were cut back, 8 bases at V and 8 bases at J, with 12 bases in the middle. CDR1 MNHNS and CDR2 SASEGT come from the germline V gene. The CDR3 DNA follows: TGTGCCAGCGGGCGGGACGCGGGCTACACCTTC. Protein sequence: CASGRDAGYTF.

The rearrangement joins TRBV4-1 to TRBJ1-2; tentatively, D is TRBD1 (5 bases). Germline V gives CDR1 MGHRA, CDR2 YSYEKL. V lost 4 bases to trimming and J lost 4 bases, with 22 bases between them. This CDR3 has 17 amino acids. The CDR3 loop is CASSPRVGTDFTYGYTF. As DNA, the CDR3 is TGCGCCAGCAGCCCAAGGGTGGGGACTGACTTCACCTATGGCTACACCTTC.

The chain recombines TRBV5-8 with TRBJ1-4; D call uncertain. Germline values: CDR1 SGHTS, CDR2 YDEGEE. CDR3 length equals 13 residues. Trimming took off 4 bases at V and 4 bases at J, with 8 bases between the two ends. The CDR3 region is CASSLQRNEKLFF. The DNA of the CDR3 is TGTGCCAGCAGCCTGCAGCGTAATGAAAAACTGTTTTTT. The whole variable domain, filled in from reference TRBV5-8 and TRBJ1-4, reads EAGVTQSPTHLIKTRGQQATLRCSPISGHTSVYWYQQALGLGLQFLLWYDEGEERNRGNFPPRFSGRQFPNYSSELNVNALELEDSALYLCASSLQRNEKLFFGSGTQLSVL.

This sequence joins TRBV9 and TRBJ1-2; the D gene is possibly TRBD1 (6 bases). Germline CDR1 and CDR2: SGDLS and YYNGEE. V dropped 0 bases and J dropped 7 bases, with 16 bases sitting between them. This CDR3 comprises 15 residues. CDR3 DNA: TGTGCCAGCAGCGTAGGGACGGGGGGCCAAGGTGGCTACACCTTC. Residues: CASSVGTGGQGGYTF.

This clone was seen only once. This rearrangement joins TRBV25-1 to TRBJ2-3; D is unresolved. CDR3 size: 13 residues. The V end lost 7 bases, the J end lost 4 bases, and 12 bases lay between the germline ends. Germline CDR1 reads MGHDK; CDR2 reads SYGVNS. CDR3 in DNA: TGTGCCAGCACCGTGAGGTGGGCAGATACGCAGTATTTT. Its protein product is CASTVRWADTQYF.

The genes are TRBV5-1 and TRBJ1-1; D not certain. This CDR3 has 13 residues. Germline assignment: CDR1 SGHRS and CDR2 YFSETQ. V lost 7 bases, J lost 0 bases, and 10 bases lay in between. The CDR3 loop reads CASSSGVNTEAFF. The DNA for the CDR3 is TGCGCCAGCTCCTCCGGGGTGAACACTGAAGCTTTCTTT.

The chain recombines TRBV11-3 with TRBJ2-1, with D tentatively TRBD1 (6 bases). V was shortened by 3 bases and J by 9 bases, with 12 bases between the two germline ends. This CDR3 contains 13 residues. Germline lookup yields CDR1 SGHNT and CDR2 YENEEA. The CDR3 bases are TGTGCCAGCAGCTTTCAGGGGCTGGGTGAGCAGTTCTTC. Translating it yields CASSFQGLGEQFF. The variable domain in full, with the rest retrieved from reference TRBV11-3 and TRBJ2-1, is EAGVVQSPRYKIIEKKQPVAFWCNPISGHNTLYWYLQNLGQGPELLIRYENEEAVDDSQLPKDRFSAERLKGVDSTLKIQPAELGDSAVYLCASSFQGLGEQFFGPGTRLTVL.

The chain uses TRBV28 and TRBJ2-7; D gene ambiguous. CDR1 and CDR2 from the germline V gene are MDHEN and SYDVKM. This CDR3 is built from 12 residues. Trimming took off 1 base at V and 7 bases at J, with 8 bases between the two ends. This CDR3 is CASSLSPGEQYF. CDR3 DNA: TGTGCCAGCAGTTTATCGCCCGGGGAGCAGTACTTC.

The chain carries TRBV28 and TRBJ1-4, with D possibly being TRBD1 (6 bases). V was cut by 6 bases and J by 1 base, with 12 bases left in between. Germline CDR1 is MDHEN and CDR2 is SYDVKM. There are 15 residues in the CDR3. CDR3 amino acids: CASSLRTETNEKLFF. DNA for the CDR3: TGTGCCAGCAGCCTCCGGACAGAAACTAATGAAAAACTGTTTTTT.

The chain uses TRBV10-3 and TRBJ2-7; the match to TRBD1 covers 7 bases. Germline V CDR1 and CDR2: ENHRY, SYGVKD. The CDR3 runs to 11 residues. The V gene end was trimmed by 10 bases and the J gene end by 3 bases; junction bases not matched to a gene: 3. This chain's CDR3 is CATGTDYEQYF. In DNA, the CDR3 is TGTGCCACAGGGACAGACTACGAGCAGTACTTC.

The V and J genes are TRBV5-1 and TRBJ1-6, with D uncertain. The CDR3 extends over 16 amino acids. In germline, CDR1 is SGHRS, CDR2 YFSETQ. V lost 1 base and J 2 bases, leaving 10 bases between the germline ends. CDR3 nucleotides: TGCGCCAGCAGCTTGAGTCTGGGAGCCTATAATTCACCCCTCCACTTT. Its protein product is CASSLSLGAYNSPLHF.

The chain combines TRBV27 with TRBJ2-5; D might be TRBD1 (7 bases). The germline gives CDR1 MNHEY, CDR2 SMNVEV (reference sequence). CDR3 length: 14 amino acids. Trimming cost V 4 bases and J 5 bases, with 14 bases left between them. In DNA, the CDR3 is TGTGCCAGCAGTTCTCAGACAGGGAGGGAGACCCAGTACTTC. Translation: CASSSQTGRETQYF.

J is TRBJ2-5 and V is TRBV2; D might be TRBD1 (6 bases). The ends were cut back, 0 bases at V and 5 bases at J, with 13 bases in the middle. Germline lookup yields CDR1 SNHLY and CDR2 FYNNEI. The CDR3 is made up of 15 amino acids. CDR3 coding DNA: TGTGCCAGCAGTGAAGCGACTGGACAGCAGGAGACCCAGTACTTC. It yields the protein CASSEATGQQETQYF.

A remark on this clone: Germline is not matched at one junction end, which may reflect a read error. V is TRBV7-7 and J is TRBJ2-7; 9 positions match TRBD1. Germline CDR1 is SSHAT and CDR2 is FNYEAQ (reference sequence). The CDR3 runs to 15 residues. In DNA, the CDR3 is TGTGCTAGCAGCCAAGCCGGGACAGGGCCCCACGAGCAGTACTTC. Translation: CASSQAGTGPHEQYF.

The rearrangement links TRBV5-1 to TRBJ1-1; a possible D gene is TRBD1 (6 bases). Germline V gene lookup returns CDR1 SGHRS and CDR2 YFSETQ. Deletions cut 4 bases from V and 7 bases from J, with 11 bases between. There are 12 residues in the CDR3. The CDR3 sequence: CASSLGGDEAFF. The CDR3 region has the DNA TGCGCCAGCAGCCTAGGGGGTGATGAAGCTTTCTTT.

This rearrangement joins TRBV7-9 to TRBJ2-7, with TRBD1 as a possible D gene (6 bases). Germline assignment: CDR1 SEHNR and CDR2 FQNEAQ (reference sequence). CDR3 length: 16 amino acids. V was cut by 5 bases and J by 3 bases, with 20 bases left in between. The CDR3: CASSASTGVQSYEQYF. The CDR3 coding sequence is TGTGCCAGCAGCGCCTCGACAGGCGTGCAGAGCTACGAGCAGTACTTC.

The rearrangement links TRBV29-1 to TRBJ2-5, with a tentative D call TRBD1 (6 bases). Germline loops: CDR1 SQVTM, CDR2 ANQGSEA. CDR3 length: 15 amino acids. V was trimmed by 6 bases and J by 1 base, leaving 18 bases between them. The CDR3 DNA reads as TGCAGCGTAATAAAGACAGGACGAACCCAAGAGACCCAGTACTTC. Protein sequence: CSVIKTGRTQETQYF.